The 3 T cell receptor beta chains in this list originate from one sample, sequenced in a study of T-cell memory formation after mild COVID-19. One entry per CDR3 protein, called by TCRdb with MiXCR from the 5' RACE reads. The sample yields almost 550,000 distinct CDR3 sequences, 20% seen once. The sequenced sample consisted of PBMCs or a T cell subset sorted from them (not recorded which). Receptor source: an adult woman who had mild COVID-19 (a few samples of this study predate the infection). Cell type and time point are not known.

The chain has TRBV12-5 and TRBJ1-1; 10 nucleotides align to TRBD1. The V gene's germline CDR1 is LGHNT and CDR2 FRNRAP. The V and J ends lost 4 bases and 4 bases, in that order; junction bases with no gene match: 0. CDR3 length equals 13 residues. The CDR3 DNA reads TGTGCTAGTGGTTGGACAGGGGGCACTGAAGCTTTCTTT. Its protein is CASGWTGGTEAFF.

The V call is TRBV14, the J call TRBJ2-3, with unresolved D. The germline CDR1 and CDR2 sequences are SGHDN and FVKESK. The CDR3 length is 13 residues. The germline V and J ends were trimmed by 2 bases and 0 bases, with 3 bases remaining between them. The CDR3 DNA reads TGTGCCAGCAGCCAATGGAGCACAGATACGCAGTATTTT. The encoded protein is CASSQWSTDTQYF.

This sequence joins TRBV28 and TRBJ2-7; maybe TRBD2 (6 bases). The CDR3 extends over 17 amino acids. Per the germline V gene, CDR1 is MDHEN and CDR2 is SYDVKM. V was cut by 4 bases and J by 4 bases, with 23 bases left in between. CDR3 protein: CASSSDTGVPPKYEQYF. In DNA form, the CDR3 reads TGTGCCAGCAGTTCGGACACGGGGGTACCACCGAAATACGAGCAGTACTTC.